What follows are 29 T cell receptor beta chains derived from one specimen sequenced in a study of CD8 T cells in Susac syndrome. An amount of RNA that ranged from 0.5 to 1 ug was reverse transcribed with random hexamers. MiXCR, run by TCRdb on the immunoSEQ multiplex PCR reads, gives a single entry per CDR3 protein. The sample includes around 160,000 distinct CDR3 sequences, about 94% of them seen just once. Specimen: CD4+ T cells from PBMCs. The receptor set was obtained from a human donor in good health.

Regarding this clonotype: The junction departs from the called germline gene at one end, perhaps through a read error. The DNA for the CDR3 is TGCAGTGCCAGAGAAGCAGGAGGCAATCAGCCCCAGCATTTT. It is translated as CSAREAGGNQPQHF. The rearrangement joins TRBV20-1 to TRBJ1-5, with unresolved D. The germline V gene encodes CDR1 DFQATT and CDR2 SNEGSKA (reference sequence). The CDR3 is made up of 14 amino acids.

This chain joins TRBV20-1 and TRBJ1-5; D gene uncertain. The CDR3 spans 13 residues. The germline V gene has CDR1 DFQATT and CDR2 SNEGSKA (reference sequence). The ends were cut back, 3 bases at V and 9 bases at J, with 15 bases in the middle. CDR3: CSASGLSSAPQHF. CDR3 nucleotide sequence: TGCAGTGCTAGTGGGCTCAGCTCCGCGCCCCAGCATTTT.

In its sample, this clonotype was seen a few times. The chain is built from TRBV5-1 and TRBJ1-1; D perhaps matches TRBD1 (5 bases). CDR1 and CDR2 (germline): SGHRS, YFSETQ. V lost 3 bases, J lost 0 bases, and 9 bases lay in between. The CDR3 has 14 residues. In DNA, the CDR3 is TGCGCCAGCAGCTCCACAGGTCTGAACACTGAAGCTTTCTTT. Translation gives CASSSTGLNTEAFF.

CDR3 amino acids: CASRVQGGNTEAFF. The CDR3 region has the DNA TGTGCCAGCAGGGTACAGGGAGGGAACACTGAAGCTTTCTTT. The rearrangement joins TRBV27 to TRBJ1-1, with TRBD1 as a possible D gene (6 bases). The CDR3 has 14 residues. V gave up 6 bases and J gave up 1 base, with 12 bases separating them. Germline CDR1 is MNHEY and CDR2 is SMNVEV (reference sequence).

This chain links TRBV29-1 with TRBJ1-2, with unresolved D. Trimming cost V 0 bases and J 7 bases, with 9 bases left between them. The CDR3 spans 12 residues. Germline V gene sequence: CDR1 SQVTM, CDR2 ANQGSEA. The CDR3 region has the DNA TGCAGCGTTGAAGATTACGGTGTTGGCTACACCTTC. It codes for CSVEDYGVGYTF.

V is TRBV9 and J is TRBJ2-5; no definite D call. The CDR3 contains 14 residues. V lost 0 bases, J lost 5 bases, and 11 bases lay in between. CDR1 is SGDLS and CDR2 is YYNGEE in the germline V gene. CDR3 amino acids: CASSVGLVSETQYF. CDR3 sequence (DNA): TGTGCCAGCAGCGTAGGTCTAGTAAGTGAGACCCAGTACTTC.

The rearrangement uses TRBV20-1 and TRBJ1-5; D gene unclear. Germline lookup yields CDR1 DFQATT and CDR2 SNEGSKA (reference sequence). V dropped 0 bases and J dropped 0 bases, with 9 bases sitting between them. This CDR3 comprises 15 residues. CDR3 residues: CSARDRSYSNQPQHF. Here the CDR3 DNA reads TGCAGTGCTAGAGATCGCTCTTATAGCAATCAGCCCCAGCATTTT.

The V and J genes are TRBV29-1 and TRBJ1-1; possibly TRBD1 for D (6 bases). The CDR3 totals 14 residues. Per the germline V gene, CDR1 is SQVTM and CDR2 is ANQGSEA. V lost 6 bases to trimming and J lost 0 bases, with 14 bases between them. This CDR3 is CSVEPQGMNTEAFF. CDR3 coding DNA: TGCAGCGTCGAGCCGCAGGGGATGAACACTGAAGCTTTCTTT.

The rearrangement joins TRBV4-3 to TRBJ1-6; 9 bases are shared with TRBD1. V gave up 0 bases and J gave up 10 bases; unmatched junction bases: 4. CDR3 length: 15 residues. Germline V gene lookup returns CDR1 LGHNA and CDR2 YSLEER. The DNA for the CDR3 is TGCGCCAGCAGCCAAGAAGGGGGGACAGGGTCACCCCTCCACTTT. Amino acids: CASSQEGGTGSPLHF.

The genes are TRBV29-1 and TRBJ2-2, with 7 bases fitting TRBD1. There are 14 residues in the CDR3. V gave up 6 bases and J gave up 4 bases; unmatched junction bases: 8. Germline CDR1 is SQVTM and CDR2 is ANQGSEA. The CDR3 protein is CSVFQDRATGELFF. CDR3 coding DNA: TGCAGCGTCTTTCAAGACAGGGCCACCGGGGAGCTGTTTTTT.

The J gene is TRBJ1-3, the V gene TRBV29-1; no clear D. The CDR3 has 15 amino acids. Looked up from germline, CDR1 is SQVTM and CDR2 is ANQGSEA. V was pared by 0 bases and J by 0 bases, with 9 bases between. CDR3 DNA: TGCAGCGTTGAAGATCGGCAGAGCTCTGGAAACACCATATATTTT. Protein sequence: CSVEDRQSSGNTIYF. Full variable domain (rest looked up from reference TRBV29-1 and TRBJ1-3): SAVISQKPSRDICQRGTSLTIQCQVDSQVTMMFWYRQQPGQSLTLIATANQGSEATYESGFVIDKFPISRPNLTFSTLTVSNMSPEDSSIYLCSVEDRQSSGNTIYFGEGSWLTVV.

The chain has TRBV3-1 and TRBJ1-5; D remains unclear. CDR3 length: 13 amino acids. Per the germline V gene, CDR1 is LGHDT and CDR2 is YNNKEL (reference sequence). The V end lost 1 base, the J end lost 6 bases, and 7 bases lay between the germline ends. Here the CDR3 reads CASSQGYGQPQHF. The CDR3, as DNA: TGTGCCAGCAGCCAAGGGTATGGTCAGCCCCAGCATTTT.

The chain joins TRBV12-5 to TRBJ2-3; TRBD2 is a possible D gene (6 bases). The germline CDR1 and CDR2 sequences are LGHNT and FRNRAP. CDR3 length: 14 residues. The V end was cut by 5 bases, the J end by 1 base, with 10 bases between. The CDR3, as DNA: TGTGCTAGTGGTCGAGGGGAGGGCACAGATACGCAGTATTTT. Its protein is CASGRGEGTDTQYF.

V is TRBV5-4 and J is TRBJ2-2; no reliable D call. Germline-derived CDR1 and CDR2 are SGHNT and YYREEE (reference sequence). The CDR3 extends over 15 amino acids. V shed 0 bases and J shed 0 bases, with 6 bases lying between them. The CDR3 protein is CASSLESANTGELFF. The CDR3 nucleotides are TGTGCCAGCAGCTTGGAATCAGCGAACACCGGGGAGCTGTTTTTT.

The chain has TRBV2 and TRBJ2-7, with a weak D call TRBD1 (6 bases). CDR3 length equals 13 residues. Trimming took off 4 bases at V and 3 bases at J, with 10 bases between the two ends. Germline CDR1 and CDR2: SNHLY and FYNNEI. Here the CDR3 DNA reads TGTGCCAGCAGTGCTGGACAGTTCTACGAGCAGTACTTC. This encodes CASSAGQFYEQYF.

This clonotype occurred once. V and J are TRBV7-9 and TRBJ2-5; 7 positions match TRBD2. After removal of 5 bases from V and 6 bases from J, the junction contained 12 bases not matched to a gene. Germline CDR1 reads SEHNR; CDR2 reads FQNEAQ (reference sequence). CDR3 length equals 15 residues. The CDR3 region has the DNA TGTGCCAGCAGCGCCAGGGAGTCGGGGGGACAGACCCAGTACTTC. Residues: CASSARESGGQTQYF.

The rearrangement joins TRBV30 to TRBJ1-2; TRBD1 matches at 11 bases. The V gene end was trimmed by 4 bases and the J gene end by 2 bases; junction bases not matched to a gene: 9. Germline V lookup: CDR1 GTSNPN, CDR2 SVGIG (reference sequence). The CDR3 covers 16 residues. The CDR3 loop is CAWIPKGDRGNYGYTF. In DNA, the CDR3 is TGTGCCTGGATCCCTAAGGGGGACAGGGGGAACTATGGCTACACCTTC.

This chain uses TRBV7-2 with TRBJ2-7, with 12 bases lining up with TRBD1. V was clipped by 5 bases and J by 7 bases; unmatched bases: 9. This CDR3 spans 15 amino acids. Germline V gene sequence: CDR1 SGHTA, CDR2 FQGNSA. CDR3 loop: CASSPQGQGASEQYF. CDR3 in DNA: TGTGCCAGCAGCCCCCAGGGACAGGGGGCGAGTGAGCAGTACTTC.

The V gene is TRBV7-9, the J gene TRBJ1-2; D perhaps matches TRBD1 (6 bases). There are 14 residues in the CDR3. Germline V gene data show CDR1 as SEHNR and CDR2 as FQNEAQ (reference sequence). Trimming cost V 1 base and J 7 bases, with 13 bases left between them. CDR3 DNA sequence: TGTGCCAGCAGCTTAGATCAGGGGAGTGGTGGCTACACCTTC. Its protein is CASSLDQGSGGYTF.

The J gene is TRBJ1-1, the V gene TRBV20-1; D possibly corresponds to TRBD1 (5 bases). The V and J ends lost 0 bases and 1 base respectively, with 9 bases between them. The CDR3 covers 14 residues. Germline CDR1 and CDR2: DFQATT and SNEGSKA (reference sequence). CDR3 nucleotides: TGCAGTGCTAGAGATGGTAGGGGGAACACTGAAGCTTTCTTT. It is translated as CSARDGRGNTEAFF.

This chain links TRBV3-1 with TRBJ1-1; D not resolved. The CDR3 spans 11 residues. V gave up 3 bases and J gave up 7 bases, with 6 bases separating them. The germline CDR1 and CDR2 sequences are LGHDT and YNNKEL (reference sequence). As DNA, the CDR3 is TGTGCCAGCAGCCAGGCGGGTGAAGCTTTCTTT. Its translation is CASSQAGEAFF.

The chain has TRBV4-3 and TRBJ1-1, with D possibly being TRBD1 (5 bases). This CDR3 contains 14 residues. V lost 0 bases and J lost 9, with 14 bases in between. Germline assignment: CDR1 LGHNA and CDR2 YSLEER. The DNA of the CDR3 is TGCGCCAGCAGCCAAGAATCTGAGGCGGGGCAAGCTTTCTTT. Protein product: CASSQESEAGQAFF.

This sequence joins TRBV20-1 and TRBJ1-5; 7 nucleotides align to TRBD1. CDR1 and CDR2 from the germline V gene are DFQATT and SNEGSKA (reference sequence). With 3 bases clipped from V and 6 bases from J, the junction kept 8 bases outside the gene matches. CDR3 length equals 14 residues. The CDR3 loop reads CSASEGAEGQPQHF. The CDR3 bases are TGCAGTGCTAGTGAGGGGGCAGAGGGTCAGCCCCAGCATTTT.

The chain combines TRBV20-1 with TRBJ2-7, with D unresolved. The CDR3 sequence is 11 residues long. Germline CDR1 reads DFQATT; CDR2 reads SNEGSKA (reference sequence). V was trimmed by 3 bases and J by 2 bases, leaving 5 bases between them. CDR3 residues: CSASPTYEQYF. DNA of the CDR3: TGCAGTGCTAGCCCAACCTACGAGCAGTACTTC.

The rearrangement links TRBV29-1 to TRBJ2-6; D is unclear. This CDR3 is built from 13 residues. Germline CDR1 is SQVTM and CDR2 is ANQGSEA. The V end was cut by 6 bases, the J end by 0 bases, with 6 bases between. The CDR3 sequence is CSVGPSGANVLTF. As DNA, the CDR3 is TGCAGCGTAGGCCCCTCTGGGGCCAACGTCCTGACTTTC.

The chain is built from TRBV20-1 and TRBJ2-2; perhaps TRBD2 as D (6 bases). Trimming removed 5 bases from V and 6 bases from J, with 10 bases in between. CDR1 and CDR2 (germline): DFQATT, SNEGSKA (reference sequence). The CDR3 runs 12 residues. CDR3 DNA: TGCAGTGCTTGGGGGGTTTCCGGGGAGCTGTTTTTT. It is translated as CSAWGVSGELFF.

The rearrangement links TRBV29-1 to TRBJ1-5; 11 bases match TRBD1. The CDR3 loop spans 13 amino acids. In germline, CDR1 is SQVTM, CDR2 ANQGSEA. The V gene end was trimmed by 5 bases and the J gene end by 6 bases; junction bases not matched to a gene: 3. The CDR3 sequence is CSVRDRGGQPQHF. CDR3 DNA: TGCAGCGTTAGGGACAGGGGGGGTCAGCCCCAGCATTTT.

The V call is TRBV27, the J call TRBJ2-2; 10 bases match TRBD1. V shed 4 bases and J 2 bases; nucleotides not matched to a gene: 13. Germline CDR1 MNHEY, CDR2 SMNVEV (reference sequence). The CDR3 runs 19 residues. For the CDR3, the DNA is TGTGCCAGCAGTTCACCTCCCGGGACAGGGGCAGCCAACACCGGGGAGCTGTTTTTT. Amino acid sequence: CASSSPPGTGAANTGELFF.

This sequence joins TRBV20-1 and TRBJ2-7, with 14 bases fitting TRBD2. Trimming took 6 bases from V and 7 from J; bases not matched to a gene: 11. Germline values: CDR1 DFQATT, CDR2 SNEGSKA (reference sequence). CDR3 length: 15 residues. The chain's CDR3 is CSAPRLAGGPGEQYF. In DNA form, the CDR3 reads TGCAGTGCCCCCCGACTAGCGGGGGGGCCTGGTGAGCAGTACTTC.